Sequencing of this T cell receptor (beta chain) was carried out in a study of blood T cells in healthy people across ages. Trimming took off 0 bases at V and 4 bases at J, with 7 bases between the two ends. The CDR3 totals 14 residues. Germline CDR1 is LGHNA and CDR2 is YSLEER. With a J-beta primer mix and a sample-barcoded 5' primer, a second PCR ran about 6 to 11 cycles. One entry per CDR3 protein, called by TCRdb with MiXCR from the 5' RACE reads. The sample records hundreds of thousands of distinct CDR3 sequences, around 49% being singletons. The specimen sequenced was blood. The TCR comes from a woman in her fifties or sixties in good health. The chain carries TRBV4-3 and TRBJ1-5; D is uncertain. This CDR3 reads CASSQDHINQPQHF. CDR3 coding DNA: TGCGCCAGCAGCCAAGATCACATTAATCAGCCCCAGCATTTT.